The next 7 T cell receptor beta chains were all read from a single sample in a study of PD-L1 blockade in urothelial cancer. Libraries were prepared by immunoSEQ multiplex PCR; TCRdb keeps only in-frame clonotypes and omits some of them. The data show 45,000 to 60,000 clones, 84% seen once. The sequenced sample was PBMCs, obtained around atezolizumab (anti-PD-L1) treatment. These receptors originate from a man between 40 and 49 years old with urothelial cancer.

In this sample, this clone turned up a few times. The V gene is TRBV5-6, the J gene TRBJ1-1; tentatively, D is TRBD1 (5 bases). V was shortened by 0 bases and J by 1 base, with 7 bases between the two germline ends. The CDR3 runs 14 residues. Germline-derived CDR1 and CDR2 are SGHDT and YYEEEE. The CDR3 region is CASSLAGGNTEAFF. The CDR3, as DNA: TGTGCCAGCAGCTTGGCGGGGGGGAACACTGAAGCTTTCTTT.

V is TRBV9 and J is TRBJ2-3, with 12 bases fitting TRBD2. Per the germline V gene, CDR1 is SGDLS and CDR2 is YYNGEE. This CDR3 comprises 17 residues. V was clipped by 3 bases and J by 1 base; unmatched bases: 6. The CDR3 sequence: CASSEGRLAGGTDTQYF. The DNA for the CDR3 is TGTGCCAGCAGCGAGGGAAGACTAGCGGGGGGCACAGATACGCAGTATTTT. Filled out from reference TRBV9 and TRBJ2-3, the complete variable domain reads DSGVTQTPKHLITATGQRVTLRCSPRSGDLSVYWYQQSLDQGLQFLIQYYNGEERAKGNILERFSAQQFPDLHSELNLSSLELGDSALYFCASSEGRLAGGTDTQYFGPGTRLTVL.

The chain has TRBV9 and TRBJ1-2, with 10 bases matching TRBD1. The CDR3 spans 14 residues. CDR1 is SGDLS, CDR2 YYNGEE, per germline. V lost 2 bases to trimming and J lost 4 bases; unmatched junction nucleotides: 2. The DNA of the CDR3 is TGTGCCAGCAGCGTGGGGACAGGGGCCTATGGCTACACCTTC. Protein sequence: CASSVGTGAYGYTF.

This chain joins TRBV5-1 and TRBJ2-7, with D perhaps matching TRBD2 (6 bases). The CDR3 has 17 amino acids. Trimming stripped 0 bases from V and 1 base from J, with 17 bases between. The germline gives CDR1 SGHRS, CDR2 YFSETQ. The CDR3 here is CASSLEVIGGRSYEQYF. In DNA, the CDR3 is TGCGCCAGCAGCTTGGAGGTAATCGGGGGTCGATCCTACGAGCAGTACTTC.

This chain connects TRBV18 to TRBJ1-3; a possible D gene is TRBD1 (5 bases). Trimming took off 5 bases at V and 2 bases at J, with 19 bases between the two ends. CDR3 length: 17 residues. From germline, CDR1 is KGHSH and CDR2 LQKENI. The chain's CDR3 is CASSSLPSGVPGNTIYF. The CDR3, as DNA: TGTGCCAGCTCATCCCTCCCATCGGGGGTCCCTGGAAACACCATATATTTT.

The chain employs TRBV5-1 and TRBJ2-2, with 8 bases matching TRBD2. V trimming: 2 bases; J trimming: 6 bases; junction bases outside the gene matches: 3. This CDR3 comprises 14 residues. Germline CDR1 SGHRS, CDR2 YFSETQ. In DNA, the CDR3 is TGCGCCAGCAGCTTCGGGGGGGGAGCCGGGGAGCTGTTTTTT. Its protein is CASSFGGGAGELFF.

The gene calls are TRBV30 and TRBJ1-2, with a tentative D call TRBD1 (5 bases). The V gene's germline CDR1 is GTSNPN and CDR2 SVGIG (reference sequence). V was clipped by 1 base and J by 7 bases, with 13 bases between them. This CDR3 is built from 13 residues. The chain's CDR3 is CAWSGGVSGGYTF. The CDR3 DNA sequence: TGTGCCTGGAGTGGGGGGGTGTCCGGTGGCTACACCTTC.